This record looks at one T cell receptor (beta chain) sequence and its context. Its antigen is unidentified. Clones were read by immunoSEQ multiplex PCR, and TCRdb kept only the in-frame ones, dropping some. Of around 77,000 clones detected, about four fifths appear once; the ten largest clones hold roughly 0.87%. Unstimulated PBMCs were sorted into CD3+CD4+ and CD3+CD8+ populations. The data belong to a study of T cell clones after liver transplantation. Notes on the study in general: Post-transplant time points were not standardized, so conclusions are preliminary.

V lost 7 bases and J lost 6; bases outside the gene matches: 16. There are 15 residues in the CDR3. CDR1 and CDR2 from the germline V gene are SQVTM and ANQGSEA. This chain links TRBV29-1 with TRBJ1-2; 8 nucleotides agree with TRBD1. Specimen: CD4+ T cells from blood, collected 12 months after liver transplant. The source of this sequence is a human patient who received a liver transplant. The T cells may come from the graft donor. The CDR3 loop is CSAKRAGGFFHGYTF. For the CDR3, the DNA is TGCAGCGCCAAGCGAGCAGGGGGCTTTTTCCATGGCTACACCTTC.